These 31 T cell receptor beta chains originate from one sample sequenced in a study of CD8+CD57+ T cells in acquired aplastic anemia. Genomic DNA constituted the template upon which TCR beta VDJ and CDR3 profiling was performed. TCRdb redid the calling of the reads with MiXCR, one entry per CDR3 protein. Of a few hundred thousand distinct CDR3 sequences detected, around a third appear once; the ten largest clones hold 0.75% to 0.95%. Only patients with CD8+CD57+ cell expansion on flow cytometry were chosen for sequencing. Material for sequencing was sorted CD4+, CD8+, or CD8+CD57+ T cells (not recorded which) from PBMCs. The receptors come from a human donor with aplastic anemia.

The CDR3 coding sequence is TGTGCCAGCAGTTACGCCCTTGCGGACGAGCAGTACTTC. It codes for CASSYALADEQYF. The gene calls are TRBV27 and TRBJ2-7; D gene unclear. The germline V gene has CDR1 MNHEY and CDR2 SMNVEV (reference sequence). Trimming removed 4 bases from V and 5 bases from J, with 12 bases in between. This CDR3 has 13 amino acids.

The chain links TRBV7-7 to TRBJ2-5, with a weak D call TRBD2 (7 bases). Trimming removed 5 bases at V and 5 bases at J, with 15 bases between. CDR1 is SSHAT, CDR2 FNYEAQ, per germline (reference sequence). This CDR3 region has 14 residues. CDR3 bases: TGTGCCAGCAGCGAAGGGGGGGGCCGGGAGACCCAGTACTTC. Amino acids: CASSEGGGRETQYF.

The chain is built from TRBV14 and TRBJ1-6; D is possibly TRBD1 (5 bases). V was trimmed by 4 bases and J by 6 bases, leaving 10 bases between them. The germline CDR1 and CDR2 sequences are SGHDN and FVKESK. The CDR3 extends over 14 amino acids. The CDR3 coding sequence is TGTGCCAGCAGCCCAGGGTTCTCTAATTCACCCCTCCACTTT. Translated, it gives CASSPGFSNSPLHF.

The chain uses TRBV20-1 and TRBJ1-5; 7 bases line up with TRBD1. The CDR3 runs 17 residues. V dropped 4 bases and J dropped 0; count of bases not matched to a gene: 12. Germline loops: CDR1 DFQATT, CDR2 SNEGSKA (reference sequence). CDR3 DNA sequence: TGCAGTGCTACCGACAGGGAAACGAGAAATAGCAATCAGCCCCAGCATTTT. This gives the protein CSATDRETRNSNQPQHF.

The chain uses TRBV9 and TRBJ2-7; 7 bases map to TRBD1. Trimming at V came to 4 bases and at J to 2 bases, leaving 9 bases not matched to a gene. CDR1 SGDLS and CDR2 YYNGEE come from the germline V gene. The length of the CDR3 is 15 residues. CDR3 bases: TGTGCCAGCAGCCCTCAGGGGGAACCAACCTACGAGCAGTACTTC. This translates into CASSPQGEPTYEQYF.

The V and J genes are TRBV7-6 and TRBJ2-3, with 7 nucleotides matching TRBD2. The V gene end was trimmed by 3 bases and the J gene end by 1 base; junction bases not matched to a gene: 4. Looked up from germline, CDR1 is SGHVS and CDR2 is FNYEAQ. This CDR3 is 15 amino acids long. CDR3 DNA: TGTGCCAGCAGCTTGGACGGACTAGGCACAGATACGCAGTATTTT. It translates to CASSLDGLGTDTQYF.

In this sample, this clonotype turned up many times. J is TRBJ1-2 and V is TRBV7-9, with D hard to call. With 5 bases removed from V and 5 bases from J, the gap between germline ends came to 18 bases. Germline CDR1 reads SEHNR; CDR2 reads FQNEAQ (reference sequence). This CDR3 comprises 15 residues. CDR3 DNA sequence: TGTGCCAGCAGCCGAGACTCATACCGGGCGTATGGCTACACCTTC. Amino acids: CASSRDSYRAYGYTF. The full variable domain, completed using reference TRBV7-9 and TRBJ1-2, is DTGVSQNPRHKITKRGQNVTFRCDPISEHNRLYWYRQTLGQGPEFLTYFQNEAQLEKSRLLSDRFSAERPKGSFSTLEIQRTEQGDSAMYLCASSRDSYRAYGYTFGSGTRLTVV.

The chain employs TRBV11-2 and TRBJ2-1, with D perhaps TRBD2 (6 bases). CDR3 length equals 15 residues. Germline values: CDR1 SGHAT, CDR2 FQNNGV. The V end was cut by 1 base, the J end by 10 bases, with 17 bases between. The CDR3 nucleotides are TGTGCCAGCAGCTTAGGGGGGACTCATCTAGGCGAGCAGTTCTTC. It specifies CASSLGGTHLGEQFF.

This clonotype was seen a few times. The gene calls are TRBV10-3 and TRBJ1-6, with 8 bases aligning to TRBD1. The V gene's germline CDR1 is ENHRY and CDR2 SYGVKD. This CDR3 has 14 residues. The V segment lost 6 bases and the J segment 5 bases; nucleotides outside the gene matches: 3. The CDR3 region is CAIRPDRDNSPLHF. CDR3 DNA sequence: TGTGCCATCAGGCCGGACAGGGATAATTCACCCCTCCACTTT.

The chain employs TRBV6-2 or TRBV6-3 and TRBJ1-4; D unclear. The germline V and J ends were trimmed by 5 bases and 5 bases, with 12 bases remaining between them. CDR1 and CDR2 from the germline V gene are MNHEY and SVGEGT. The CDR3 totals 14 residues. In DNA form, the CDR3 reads TGTGCCAGCAGTCGAGACGGGGAGAATGAAAAACTGTTTTTT. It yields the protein CASSRDGENEKLFF.

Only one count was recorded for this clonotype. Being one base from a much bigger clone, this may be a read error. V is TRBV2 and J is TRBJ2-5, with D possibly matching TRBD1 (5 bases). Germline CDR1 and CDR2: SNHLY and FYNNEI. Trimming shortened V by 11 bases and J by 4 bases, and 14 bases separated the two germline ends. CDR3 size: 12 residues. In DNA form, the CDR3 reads TGTGCCGGGGCGATAGACCTAGAGACCCAGTACTTC. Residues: CAGAIDLETQYF.

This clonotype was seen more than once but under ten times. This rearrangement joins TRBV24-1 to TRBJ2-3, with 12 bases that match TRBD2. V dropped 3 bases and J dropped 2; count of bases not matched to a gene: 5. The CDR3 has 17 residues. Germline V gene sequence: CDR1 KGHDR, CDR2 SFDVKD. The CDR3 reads CATSDRLAGEATDTQYF. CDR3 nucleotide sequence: TGTGCCACCAGTGATAGACTAGCGGGAGAGGCCACAGATACGCAGTATTTT.

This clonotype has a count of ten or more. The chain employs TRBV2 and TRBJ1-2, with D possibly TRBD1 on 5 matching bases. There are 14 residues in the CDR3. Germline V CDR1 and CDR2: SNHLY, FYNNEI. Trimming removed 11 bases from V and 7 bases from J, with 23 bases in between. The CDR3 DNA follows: TGTGCCGCCAGGGTTGAAAGGGGCTCTGGTGGCTACACCTTC. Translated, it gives CAARVERGSGGYTF.

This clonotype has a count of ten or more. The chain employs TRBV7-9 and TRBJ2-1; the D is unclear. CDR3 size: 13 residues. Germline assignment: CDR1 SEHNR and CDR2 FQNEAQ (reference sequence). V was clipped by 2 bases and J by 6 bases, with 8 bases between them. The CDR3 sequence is CASSLSQCNEQFF. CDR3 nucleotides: TGTGCCAGCAGCTTATCGCAGTGCAATGAGCAGTTCTTC.

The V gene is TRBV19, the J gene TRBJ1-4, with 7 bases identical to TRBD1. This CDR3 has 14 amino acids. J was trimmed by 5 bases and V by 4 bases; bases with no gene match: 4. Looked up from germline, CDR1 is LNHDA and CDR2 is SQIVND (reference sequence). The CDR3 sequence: CASSTGQSNEKLFF. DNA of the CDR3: TGTGCCAGTAGTACGGGACAGAGCAATGAAAAACTGTTTTTT. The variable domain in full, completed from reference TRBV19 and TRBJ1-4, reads DGGITQSPKYLFRKEGQNVTLSCEQNLNHDAMYWYRQDPGQGLRLIYYSQIVNDFQKGDIAEGYSVSREKKESFPLTVTSAQKNPTAFYLCASSTGQSNEKLFFGSGTQLSVL.

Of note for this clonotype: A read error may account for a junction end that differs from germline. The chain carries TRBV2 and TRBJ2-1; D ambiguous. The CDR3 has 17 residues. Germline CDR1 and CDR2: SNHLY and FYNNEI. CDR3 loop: CASIEGRWPSSYNEQFF. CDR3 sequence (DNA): TGTGCCAGCATTGAAGGGCGTTGGCCAAGCTCCTACAATGAGCAGTTCTTC.

The CDR3 is CASSSRPTGMFAEAFF. The CDR3 DNA sequence: TGTGCCAGCAGCTCCCGACCGACAGGGATGTTCGCTGAAGCTTTCTTT. V and J are TRBV7-2 and TRBJ1-1; 7 positions agree with TRBD1. The V and J ends lost 4 bases and 6 bases, in that order; junction bases with no gene match: 14. Germline CDR1 and CDR2: SGHTA and FQGNSA. This CDR3 has 16 amino acids.

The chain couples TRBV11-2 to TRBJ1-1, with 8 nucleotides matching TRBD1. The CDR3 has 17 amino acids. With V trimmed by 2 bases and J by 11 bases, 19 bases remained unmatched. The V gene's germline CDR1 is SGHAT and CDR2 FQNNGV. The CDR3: CASSLFRTAGGDKGAFF. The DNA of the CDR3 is TGTGCCAGCAGCTTATTCCGTACGGCAGGGGGCGATAAAGGGGCTTTCTTT.

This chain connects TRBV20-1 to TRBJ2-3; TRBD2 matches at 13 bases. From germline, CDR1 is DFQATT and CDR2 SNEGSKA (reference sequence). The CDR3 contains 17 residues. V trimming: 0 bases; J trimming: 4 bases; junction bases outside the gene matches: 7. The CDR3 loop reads CSARDLGTSGDSDTQYF. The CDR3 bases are TGCAGTGCTAGAGATCTCGGGACTAGCGGGGACTCAGATACGCAGTATTTT.

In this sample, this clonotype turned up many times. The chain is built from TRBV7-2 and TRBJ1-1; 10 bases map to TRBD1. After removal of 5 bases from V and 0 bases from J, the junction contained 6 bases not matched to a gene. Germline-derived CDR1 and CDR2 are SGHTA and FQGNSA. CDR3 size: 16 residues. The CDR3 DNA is TGTGCCAGCAGCCAAAGGACAGGGGGGTTGAACACTGAAGCTTTCTTT. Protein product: CASSQRTGGLNTEAFF.

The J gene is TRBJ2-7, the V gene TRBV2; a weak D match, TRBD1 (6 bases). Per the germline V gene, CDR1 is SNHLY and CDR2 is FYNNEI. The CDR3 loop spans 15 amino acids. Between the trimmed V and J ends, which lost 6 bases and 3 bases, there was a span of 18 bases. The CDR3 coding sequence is TGTGCCAGCAGCGTAGGGGTGGGACAAAACTACGAGCAGTACTTC. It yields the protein CASSVGVGQNYEQYF.

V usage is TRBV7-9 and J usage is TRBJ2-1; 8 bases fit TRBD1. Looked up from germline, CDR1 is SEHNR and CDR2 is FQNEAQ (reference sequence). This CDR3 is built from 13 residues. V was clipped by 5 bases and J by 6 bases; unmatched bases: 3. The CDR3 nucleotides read TGTGCCAGCAGCCCCAGGGGGCTCAATGAGCAGTTCTTC. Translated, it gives CASSPRGLNEQFF. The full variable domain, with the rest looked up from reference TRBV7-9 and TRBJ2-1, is DTGVSQNPRHKITKRGQNVTFRCDPISEHNRLYWYRQTLGQGPEFLTYFQNEAQLEKSRLLSDRFSAERPKGSFSTLEIQRTEQGDSAMYLCASSPRGLNEQFFGPGTRLTVL.

CDR3 nucleotide sequence: TGCAGTGCTAGCGGGGAAGGCAATGAGCAGTTCTTC. It is translated as CSASGEGNEQFF. The chain combines TRBV20-1 with TRBJ2-1; a possible D gene is TRBD2 (5 bases). Germline loops: CDR1 DFQATT, CDR2 SNEGSKA (reference sequence). Trimming removed 3 bases at V and 6 bases at J, with 9 bases between. This CDR3 spans 12 amino acids.

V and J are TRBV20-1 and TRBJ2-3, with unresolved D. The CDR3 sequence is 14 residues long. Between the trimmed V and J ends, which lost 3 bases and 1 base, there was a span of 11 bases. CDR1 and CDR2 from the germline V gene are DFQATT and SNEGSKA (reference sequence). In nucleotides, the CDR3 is TGCAGTGCTAGCATGGTTCGGGGCACAGATACGCAGTATTTT. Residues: CSASMVRGTDTQYF.

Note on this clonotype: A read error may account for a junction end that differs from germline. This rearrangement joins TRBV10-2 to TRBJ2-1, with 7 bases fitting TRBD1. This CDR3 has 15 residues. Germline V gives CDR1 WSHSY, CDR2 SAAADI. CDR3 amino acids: CASSLTTTGRNEQFF. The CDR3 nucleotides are TGTGCCAGCAGTTTAACGACGACAGGGCGCAATGAGCAGTTCTTC.

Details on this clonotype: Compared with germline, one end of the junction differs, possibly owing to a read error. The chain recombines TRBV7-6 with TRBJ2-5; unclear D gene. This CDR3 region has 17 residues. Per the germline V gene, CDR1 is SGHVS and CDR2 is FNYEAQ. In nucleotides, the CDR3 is TGTGCCGGCAGCTTACCATCTCTTTCGAGTGGCCAAGAGACCCAGTACTTC. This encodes CAGSLPSLSSGQETQYF.

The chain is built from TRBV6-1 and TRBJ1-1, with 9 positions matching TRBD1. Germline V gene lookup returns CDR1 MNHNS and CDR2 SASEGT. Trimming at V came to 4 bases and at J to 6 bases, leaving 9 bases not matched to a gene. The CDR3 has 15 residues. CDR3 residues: CASSAKGQGLAEAFF. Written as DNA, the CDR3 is TGTGCCAGCAGTGCCAAGGGACAGGGTTTGGCTGAAGCTTTCTTT.

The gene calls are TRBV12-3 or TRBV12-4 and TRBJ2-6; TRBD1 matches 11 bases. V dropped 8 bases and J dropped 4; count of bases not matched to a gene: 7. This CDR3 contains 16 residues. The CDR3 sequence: CASRGQGVAGANVLTF. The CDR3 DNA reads TGTGCCAGCCGGGGACAGGGGGTGGCGGGGGCCAACGTCCTGACTTTC.

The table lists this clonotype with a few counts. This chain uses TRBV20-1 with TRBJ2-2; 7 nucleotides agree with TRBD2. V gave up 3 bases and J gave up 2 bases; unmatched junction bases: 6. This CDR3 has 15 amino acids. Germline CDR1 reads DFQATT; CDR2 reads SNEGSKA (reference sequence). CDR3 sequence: CSASETSSNTGELFF. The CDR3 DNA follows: TGCAGTGCTAGCGAGACTAGCAGCAACACCGGGGAGCTGTTTTTT.

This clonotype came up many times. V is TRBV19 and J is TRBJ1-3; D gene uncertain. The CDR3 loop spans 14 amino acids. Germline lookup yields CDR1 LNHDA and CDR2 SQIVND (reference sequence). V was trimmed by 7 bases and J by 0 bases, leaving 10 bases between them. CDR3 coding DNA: TGTGCCAGTATTGGTCAGAACTCTGGAAACACCATATATTTT. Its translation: CASIGQNSGNTIYF.

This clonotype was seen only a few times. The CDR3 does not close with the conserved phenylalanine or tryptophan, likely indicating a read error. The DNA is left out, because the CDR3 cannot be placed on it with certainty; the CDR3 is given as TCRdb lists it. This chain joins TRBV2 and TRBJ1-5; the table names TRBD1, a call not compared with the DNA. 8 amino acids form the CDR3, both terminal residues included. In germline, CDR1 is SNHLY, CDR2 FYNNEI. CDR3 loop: CASTGQPD.